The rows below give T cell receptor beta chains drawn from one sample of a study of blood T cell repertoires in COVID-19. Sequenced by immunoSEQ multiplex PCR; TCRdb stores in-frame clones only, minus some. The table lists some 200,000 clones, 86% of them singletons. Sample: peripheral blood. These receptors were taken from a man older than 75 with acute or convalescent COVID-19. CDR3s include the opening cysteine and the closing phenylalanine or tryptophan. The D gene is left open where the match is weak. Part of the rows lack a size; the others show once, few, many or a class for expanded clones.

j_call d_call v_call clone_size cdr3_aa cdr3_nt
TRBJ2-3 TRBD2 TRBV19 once CASTGGGTDTQYF TGTGCCAGTACGGGGGGAGGCACAGATACGCAGTATTTT
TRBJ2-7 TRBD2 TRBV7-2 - CASSERPGGSYEQYF TGTGCCAGCAGCGAACGTCCCGGCGGGAGCTACGAGCAGTACTTC
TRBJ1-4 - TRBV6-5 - CASRPTGYEKLFF TGTGCCAGCAGGCCTACAGGGTACGAAAAACTGTTTTTT
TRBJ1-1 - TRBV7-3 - CASSLRQNTEAFF TGTGCCAGCAGCTTAAGGCAGAACACTGAAGCTTTCTTT
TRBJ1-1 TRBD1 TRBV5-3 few CARSGTGGDTEAFF TGTGCCAGAAGCGGAACAGGGGGGGACACTGAAGCTTTCTTT
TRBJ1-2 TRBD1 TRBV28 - CASSVDRVAGYTF TGTGCCAGCAGTGTGGACAGGGTAGCTGGCTACACCTTC
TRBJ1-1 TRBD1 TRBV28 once CASSLWRQGNTEAFF TGTGCCAGCAGTTTATGGAGACAGGGAAACACTGAAGCTTTCTTT
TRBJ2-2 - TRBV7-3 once CASSPRTEGGELFF TGTGCCAGCAGCCCCCGGACCGAGGGCGGGGAGCTGTTTTTT
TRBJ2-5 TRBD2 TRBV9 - CASSALAGGETQYF TGTGCCAGCAGCGCGTTAGCGGGAGGTGAGACCCAGTACTTC
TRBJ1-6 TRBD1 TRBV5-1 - CASSFVTGGSIGSSPLHF TGCGCCAGCAGCTTCGTGACAGGGGGATCTATTGGATCTTCACCCCTCCACTTT
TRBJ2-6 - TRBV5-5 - CASSLVESGANVLTF TGTGCCAGCAGCTTGGTGGAGTCTGGGGCCAACGTCCTGACTTTC
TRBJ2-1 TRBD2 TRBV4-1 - CASSHEGLADPLNEQFF TGCGCCAGCAGCCATGAGGGACTAGCGGACCCCCTCAATGAGCAGTTCTTC
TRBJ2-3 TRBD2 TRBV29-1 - CSVLAGASTDTQYF TGCAGCGTTTTAGCGGGAGCCTCTACAGATACGCAGTATTTT
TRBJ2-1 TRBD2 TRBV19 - CASSRSGSGGYNEQFF TGTGCCAGTAGTAGGAGCGGGAGTGGGGGTTACAATGAGCAGTTCTTC
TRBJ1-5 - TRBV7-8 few CASSPPGPSNQPQHF TGTGCCAGCAGCCCTCCAGGGCCGAGCAATCAGCCCCAGCATTTT
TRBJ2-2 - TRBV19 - CASSPSRDRPLHGAGELFF TGTGCCAGTAGTCCCAGTAGAGACAGGCCCCTCCACGGCGCCGGGGAGCTGTTTTTT
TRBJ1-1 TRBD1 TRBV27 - CASSLSGTGSREAEAFF TGTGCCAGCAGTTTGTCCGGGACAGGCTCGAGAGAAGCTGAAGCTTTCTTT
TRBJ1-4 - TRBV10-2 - CASPRGDEKLFF TGCGCCAGCCCGCGGGGGGATGAAAAACTGTTTTTT
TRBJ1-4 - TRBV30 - CAWTPTRTSRLFF TGTGCCTGGACCCCTACTCGGACAAGCCGACTGTTTTTT
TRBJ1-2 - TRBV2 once CASSPDRMAGYGYTF TGTGCCAGCAGTCCTGACAGGATGGCGGGCTATGGCTACACCTTC
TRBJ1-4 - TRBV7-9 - CATPTGTHNEKLFF TGTGCCACGCCCACCGGGACTCATAATGAAAAACTGTTTTTT
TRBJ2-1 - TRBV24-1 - CATSDRGLGGYNEQFF TGTGCCACCAGTGACCGAGGACTAGGGGGGTACAATGAGCAGTTCTTC
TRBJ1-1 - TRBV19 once CASSQEMNTEAFF TGTGCCAGTAGTCAAGAGATGAACACTGAAGCTTTCTTT
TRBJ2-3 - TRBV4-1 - CASSQNLPDTQYF TGCGCCAGCAGCCAAAATCTACCAGATACGCAGTATTTT
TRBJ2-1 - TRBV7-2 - CASIKDSSSSEQFF TGTGCCAGCATAAAGGATAGCTCTAGTAGTGAGCAGTTCTTC
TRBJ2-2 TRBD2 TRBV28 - CASSPGTSGNTGELFF TGTGCCAGCAGTCCCGGGACTAGCGGGAACACCGGGGAGCTGTTTTTT
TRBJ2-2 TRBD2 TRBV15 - CATSRNGGRGELFF TGTGCCACCAGCAGGAACGGCGGGAGGGGGGAGCTGTTTTTT
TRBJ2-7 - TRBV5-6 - CASSTLPSEQYF TGTGCCAGCAGCACCTTGCCTAGCGAGCAGTACTTC
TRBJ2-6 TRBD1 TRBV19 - CASSPSDRGLTGANVLTF TGTGCCAGTAGTCCTTCCGACAGGGGGCTGACTGGGGCCAACGTCCTGACTTTC
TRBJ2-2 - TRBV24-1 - CATSDPGSNTGELFF TGTGCCACCAGTGATCCGGGGTCGAACACCGGGGAGCTGTTTTTT
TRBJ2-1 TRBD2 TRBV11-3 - CASSWGLATNNEQFF TGTGCCAGCAGCTGGGGACTAGCAACGAACAATGAGCAGTTCTTC
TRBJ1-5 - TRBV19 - CASSQGGGNQPQHF TGTGCCAGTAGTCAAGGGGGTGGCAATCAGCCCCAGCATTTT
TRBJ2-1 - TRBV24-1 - CATSDTDNEQFF TGTGCCACCAGTGACACAGACAATGAGCAGTTCTTC
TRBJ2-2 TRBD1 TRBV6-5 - CASSPRQGNTGELFF TGTGCCAGCAGTCCCCGACAGGGGAACACCGGGGAGCTGTTTTTT
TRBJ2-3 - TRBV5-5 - CASSPGNVGADTQYF TGTGCCAGCAGCCCGGGAAACGTGGGAGCAGATACGCAGTATTTT
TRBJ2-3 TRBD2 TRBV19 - CASSIGLAGTDTQYF TGTGCCAGTAGTATAGGACTAGCGGGGACAGATACGCAGTATTTT
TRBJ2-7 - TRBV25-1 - CASSEYWGDEQYF TGTGCCAGCAGTGAATATTGGGGCGACGAGCAGTACTTC
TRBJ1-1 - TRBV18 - CASSPVATEAFF TGTGCCAGCTCACCAGTTGCGACAGAGGCTTTCTTT
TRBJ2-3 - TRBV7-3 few CASSGGAGMTDTQYF TGTGCCAGCAGCGGCGGGGCGGGAATGACAGATACGCAGTATTTT
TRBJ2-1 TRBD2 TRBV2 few CASSVRRRDYAGREQFF TGTGCCAGCAGTGTTCGCCGCCGGGACTACGCCGGAAGGGAGCAGTTCTTC
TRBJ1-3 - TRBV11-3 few CASSFSGNAGNTIYF TGTGCCAGCAGCTTTTCAGGGAACGCTGGAAACACCATATATTTT